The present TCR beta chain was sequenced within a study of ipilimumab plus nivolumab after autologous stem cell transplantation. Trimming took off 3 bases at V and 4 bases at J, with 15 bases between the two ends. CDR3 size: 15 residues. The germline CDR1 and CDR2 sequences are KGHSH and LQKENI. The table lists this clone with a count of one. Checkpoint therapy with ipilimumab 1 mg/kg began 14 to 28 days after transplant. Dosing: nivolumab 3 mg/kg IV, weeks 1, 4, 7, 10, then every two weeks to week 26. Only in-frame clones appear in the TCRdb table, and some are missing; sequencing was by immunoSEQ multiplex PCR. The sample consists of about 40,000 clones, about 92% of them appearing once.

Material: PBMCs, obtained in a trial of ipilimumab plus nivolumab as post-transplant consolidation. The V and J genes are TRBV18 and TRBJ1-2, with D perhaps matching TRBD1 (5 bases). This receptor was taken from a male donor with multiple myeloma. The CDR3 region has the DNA TGTGCCAGCTCACCCGGGGTGCAGGGAGGCTATGGCTACACCTTC. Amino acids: CASSPGVQGGYGYTF.